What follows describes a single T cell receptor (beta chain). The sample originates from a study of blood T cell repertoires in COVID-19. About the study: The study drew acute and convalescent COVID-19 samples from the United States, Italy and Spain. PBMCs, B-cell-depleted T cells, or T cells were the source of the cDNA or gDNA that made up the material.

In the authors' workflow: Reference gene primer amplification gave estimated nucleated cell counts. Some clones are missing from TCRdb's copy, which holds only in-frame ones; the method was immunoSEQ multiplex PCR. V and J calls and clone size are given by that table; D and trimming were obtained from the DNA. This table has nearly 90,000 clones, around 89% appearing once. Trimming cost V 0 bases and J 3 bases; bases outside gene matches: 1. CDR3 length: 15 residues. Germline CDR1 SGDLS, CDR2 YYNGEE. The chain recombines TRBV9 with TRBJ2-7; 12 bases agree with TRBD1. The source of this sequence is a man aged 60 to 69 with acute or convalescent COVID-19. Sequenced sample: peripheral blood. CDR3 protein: CASSVGDRGLYEQYF. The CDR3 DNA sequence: TGTGCCAGCAGCGTAGGGGACAGGGGGCTCTACGAGCAGTACTTC. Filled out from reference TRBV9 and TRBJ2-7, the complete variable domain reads DSGVTQTPKHLITATGQRVTLRCSPRSGDLSVYWYQQSLDQGLQFLIQYYNGEERAKGNILERFSAQQFPDLHSELNLSSLELGDSALYFCASSVGDRGLYEQYFGPGTRLTVT.